This TCR beta chain was profiled in a study of cytomegalovirus exposure and HLA in healthy donors. With respect to this clone: Its specificity is not known.

Profiled with immunoSEQ multiplex PCR; TCRdb holds only in-frame clones, not every one. The repertoire has about 250,000 clones, about 90% of them found once; the top ten carry approximately 12%. CDR1 and CDR2 from the germline V gene are MNHNY and SVGAGI (reference sequence). The V gene lost 6 bases and the J gene lost 2 bases, with 14 bases spanning the gap. This CDR3 has 15 amino acids. Broader study findings: According to a later analysis, TCR clusters from the first cohort tended to co-occur in the roughly 110 validation repertoires. The study flagged roughly 160 TCR beta chains as cytomegalovirus-associated. A few chains tied to CMV proved CMV antigen-specific in vitro.

The J gene is TRBJ2-1, the V gene TRBV6-6, with D tentatively TRBD2 (6 bases). This TCR was sampled from a man aged 18-30 years in good health and CMV-seropositive. The sample comprised PBMCs. This CDR3 reads CASSWTGDAYNEQFF. In nucleotides, the CDR3 is TGTGCCAGCAGCTGGACGGGGGACGCCTACAATGAGCAGTTCTTC.